This TCR beta chain came from a study of cytomegalovirus exposure and HLA in healthy donors. Study as a whole: Inside one of the first data releases sat about 85 million unique TCRs taken from HLA-typed donors. Findings and caveats of the study: Per a prior analysis, the majority of TCR beta V segments were productive roughly 87% or roughly 30% of the time. A further, later analysis showed that HLA-associated TCR beta chains (compared with equally common others) were more clonally expanded.

Germline V gene data show CDR1 as SGHTA and CDR2 as FQGTGA. This CDR3 has 15 residues. Trimming left V 2 bases short and J 2 bases short, with 9 bases between. PCR was performed using 60 Vbeta and 13 Jbeta primers. Data came from immunoSEQ multiplex PCR; TCRdb stores just in-frame clones and leaves some out. The sample lists just over 60,000 clones; more than 75% were seen once. Remarks on this clone: What it binds is unknown.

The chain employs TRBV7-3 and TRBJ2-2, with D possibly TRBD1 on 5 matching bases. The source material was PBMCs. This TCR derives from a man aged 18 to 29 in good health and CMV-seronegative. CDR3 in amino acids: CASSLVRANTGELFF. In DNA, the CDR3 is TGTGCCAGCAGCTTAGTCAGGGCCAACACCGGGGAGCTGTTTTTT.